The sequence of this T cell receptor beta chain was determined in a study of shared clonotypes between healthy human individuals. This clone was seen a single time. The germline V gene encodes CDR1 MDHEN and CDR2 SYDVKM. This CDR3 is 14 amino acids long. With V trimmed by 4 bases and J by 8 bases, 10 bases remained unmatched. Every subset had its genomic DNA shared out evenly among several immunoSEQ plates. The sequencing of unsorted PBMC DNA took place on ten immunoSEQ deep assay plates. Under the authors' procedure: Sequence data from immunoSEQ were junction-only and lacked quality scores; consequently, filtering differed. TCRdb's copy holds only in-frame clones and misses some; the assay was immunoSEQ multiplex PCR. V and J calls and clone size are copied from that table; D and trimming were computed from the DNA. This sample yields some 490,000 clones, of which 70% to 80% are seen a single time; around 12% belongs to the top ten.

The chain couples TRBV28 to TRBJ1-2; TRBD1 matches 7 bases. The clonotype comes from a woman aged 40 to 50 in good health. Some clones in this sample may be carry-over from other donors' samples. Sequencing was performed on PBMCs. CDR3 amino acids: CASSSPDRVGGYTF. CDR3 nucleotides: TGTGCCAGCAGTTCACCAGACAGGGTGGGGGGCTACACCTTC.